One sample yielded the 26 T cell receptor beta chains listed below, sequenced in a study of blood T cell repertoires in COVID-19. Clones were read by immunoSEQ multiplex PCR, and TCRdb kept only the in-frame ones, dropping some. This sample has more than 85,000 clones; roughly 89% occur once, and the top ten carry roughly 2.1%. Sequencing was carried out using peripheral blood. These receptor sequences come from a woman aged 45-60 years with COVID-19, enrolled during active disease.

The CDR3 protein is CASRPVLGGTGESSYEQYF. The CDR3 region has the DNA TGTGCCAGCAGGCCAGTGTTAGGTGGGACAGGTGAGAGCTCCTACGAGCAGTACTTC. This chain joins TRBV11-2 and TRBJ2-7; 8 bases fit TRBD1. With 6 bases clipped from V and 0 bases from J, the junction kept 19 bases outside the gene matches. Germline CDR1 reads SGHAT; CDR2 reads FQNNGV. The CDR3 extends over 19 amino acids.

This chain uses TRBV2 with TRBJ2-7; TRBD1 is a possible D gene (5 bases). Germline CDR1 reads SNHLY; CDR2 reads FYNNEI. There are 14 residues in the CDR3. Between the trimmed V and J ends, which lost 6 bases and 3 bases, there was a span of 15 bases. CDR3 protein: CASRIGALDYEQYF. Here the CDR3 DNA reads TGTGCCAGCAGGATTGGGGCCCTCGACTACGAGCAGTACTTC.

CDR3 sequence: CASSLYEGTQYF. The DNA of the CDR3 is TGTGCCAGCAGCCTATACGAGGGTACGCAGTATTTT. The chain has TRBV7-2 and TRBJ2-3, with D perhaps TRBD2 (5 bases). The V end was cut by 5 bases, the J end by 8 bases, with 11 bases between. This CDR3 region has 12 residues. CDR1 is SGHTA and CDR2 is FQGNSA in the germline V gene.

The chain joins TRBV7-2 to TRBJ2-7, with D tentatively TRBD2 (6 bases). Per germline, CDR1 SGHTA and CDR2 FQGNSA. The V end was cut by 3 bases, the J end by 5 bases, with 17 bases between. The CDR3 runs 15 residues. Here the CDR3 DNA reads TGTGCCAGCAGCTTCCGGGGCCTAACGGGGGACGAGCAGTACTTC. Encoded protein: CASSFRGLTGDEQYF.

This clone has just one count. The rearrangement links TRBV15 to TRBJ2-3; D gene ambiguous. The germline CDR1 and CDR2 sequences are LNHNV and YYDKDF (reference sequence). The CDR3 spans 15 residues. V was clipped by 3 bases and J by 0 bases, with 10 bases between them. Here the CDR3 reads CATSRSWASTDTQYF. The CDR3 region has the DNA TGTGCCACCAGCAGGAGTTGGGCTAGCACAGATACGCAGTATTTT.

The J gene is TRBJ1-3, the V gene TRBV3-1 (or the pseudogene TRBV3-2); D perhaps matches TRBD1 (5 bases). V was trimmed by 3 bases and J by 0 bases, leaving 12 bases between them. The CDR3 extends over 16 amino acids. Germline V gene lookup returns CDR1 LGHDT and CDR2 YNNKEL (reference sequence). CDR3 sequence reads: CASSHGQGHSGNTIYF. The CDR3 DNA is TGTGCCAGCAGCCATGGGCAGGGCCACTCTGGAAACACCATATATTTT.

This chain uses TRBV28 with TRBJ1-1; D may be TRBD1 (5 bases). Trimming removed 3 bases at V and 5 bases at J, with 13 bases between. CDR1 is MDHEN and CDR2 is SYDVKM in the germline V gene. This CDR3 contains 14 residues. The DNA for the CDR3 is TGTGCCAGCAGTTTGGGACTGCTAGTTACTGAAGCTTTCTTT. Encoded protein: CASSLGLLVTEAFF.

This clone was seen only once. The chain is built from TRBV21-1 and TRBJ1-1; the DNA was not used to check the table's D call, TRBD1. TRBV21-1 is shown as a pseudogene. The length of the CDR3 is 15 residues. The CDR3 is CASSKEKQANTEAFF. In nucleotides, the CDR3 is TGTGCCAGCAGCAAAGAAAAACAGGCAAACACTGAAGCTTTCTTT.

The J gene is TRBJ2-1, the V gene TRBV19; a weak D match, TRBD1 (6 bases). CDR1 LNHDA and CDR2 SQIVND come from the germline V gene (reference sequence). The CDR3 spans 16 residues. V lost 0 bases and J 9 bases, leaving 18 bases between the germline ends. This CDR3 reads CASSIDGAGVDGEQFF. The CDR3 DNA reads TGTGCCAGTAGTATAGATGGGGCAGGGGTAGACGGTGAGCAGTTCTTC.

The rearrangement uses TRBV24-1 and TRBJ2-3, with 9 bases identical to TRBD1. Germline V lookup: CDR1 KGHDR, CDR2 SFDVKD. The length of the CDR3 is 18 residues. The V and J ends lost 4 bases and 2 bases, in that order; junction bases with no gene match: 12. The CDR3 loop is CATSDPQQGTGYTDTQYF. The CDR3 nucleotides are TGTGCCACCAGTGACCCCCAGCAAGGGACAGGGTACACAGATACGCAGTATTTT.

A single count supports this clone. This chain connects TRBV10-1 to TRBJ1-1; D is possibly TRBD1 (6 bases). Looked up from germline, CDR1 is WNHNN and CDR2 is SYGVQD (reference sequence). Trimming removed 4 bases from V and 7 bases from J, with 13 bases in between. The CDR3 totals 13 residues. This chain's CDR3 is CASSATGNLEAFF. In DNA form, the CDR3 reads TGCGCCAGCAGTGCTACAGGGAATCTTGAAGCTTTCTTT.

The chain employs TRBV20-1 and TRBJ1-2; D perhaps matches TRBD1 (5 bases). The germline CDR1 and CDR2 sequences are DFQATT and SNEGSKA (reference sequence). The V end lost 3 bases, the J end lost 4 bases, and 12 bases lay between the germline ends. CDR3 length: 13 amino acids. CDR3 residues: CSASARVGYGYTF. CDR3 DNA: TGCAGTGCTAGTGCCAGGGTTGGCTATGGCTACACCTTC.

The table lists this clone with a count of one. CDR3 sequence reads: CASSFESDTQYF. DNA of the CDR3: TGTGCCAGCAGCTTCGAGTCAGATACGCAGTATTTT. The V call is TRBV11-2, the J call TRBJ2-3, with D unresolved. There are 12 residues in the CDR3. Germline V gene lookup returns CDR1 SGHAT and CDR2 FQNNGV. V gave up 3 bases and J gave up 4 bases, with 5 bases separating them.

This CDR3 reads CASSFSGVETQYF. DNA for the CDR3: TGCGCCAGCAGCTTTTCAGGGGTGGAGACCCAGTACTTC. The genes are TRBV5-1 and TRBJ2-5, with a weak D call TRBD1 (6 bases). The CDR3 loop spans 13 amino acids. The germline V and J ends were trimmed by 2 bases and 5 bases, with 10 bases remaining between them. Germline V gene lookup returns CDR1 SGHRS and CDR2 YFSETQ.

The gene calls are TRBV7-2 and TRBJ2-2, with 12 bases matching TRBD2. This CDR3 is 15 amino acids long. Losses at the gene ends were 5 bases for V and 8 bases for J; bases not matched to a gene: 6. Germline V lookup: CDR1 SGHTA, CDR2 FQGNSA. For the CDR3, the DNA is TGTGCCAGCAGCCCCGGACTAGCGGGGAAAGGGGAGCTGTTTTTT. Its translation is CASSPGLAGKGELFF.

This chain joins TRBV30 and TRBJ2-2; possibly TRBD1 for D (5 bases). Germline CDR1 and CDR2: GTSNPN and SVGIG (reference sequence). V lost 0 bases and J 6 bases, leaving 8 bases between the germline ends. The CDR3 runs to 13 residues. CDR3 in amino acids: CAWSVGVAGELFF. The CDR3 DNA reads as TGTGCCTGGAGTGTAGGGGTAGCCGGGGAGCTGTTTTTT. The complete variable domain, with remaining parts taken from reference TRBV30 and TRBJ2-2, reads SQTIHQWPATLVQPVGSPLSLECTVEGTSNPNLYWYRQAAGRGLQLLFYSVGIGQISSEVPQNLSASRPQDRQFILSSKKLLLSDSGFYLCAWSVGVAGELFFGEGSRLTVL.

Comment on this clone: The germline gene is not matched at one end of the junction; a read error may be the cause. The rearrangement uses TRBV4-1 and TRBJ1-6, with 9 bases that match TRBD1. CDR3 length equals 17 residues. Germline V CDR1 and CDR2: MGHRA, YSYEKL. The DNA for the CDR3 is TGCGCCAGCAGCCAAGACAGGGGACAGGGTCGTAATTCACCTCTCCACTTT. This sequence encodes CASSQDRGQGRNSPLHF.

This clone was counted once. The chain carries TRBV12-5 and TRBJ2-1, with D possibly TRBD2 on 6 matching bases. The CDR3 has 16 residues. Looked up from germline, CDR1 is LGHNT and CDR2 is FRNRAP. V lost 0 bases and J lost 0, with 9 bases in between. The CDR3 nucleotides read TGTGCTAGTGGTTTGGTCCTAGCGAGCTCCTACAATGAGCAGTTCTTC. This encodes CASGLVLASSYNEQFF.

The rearrangement uses TRBV5-1 and TRBJ1-3; 11 bases are shared with TRBD1. The CDR3 loop spans 19 amino acids. V lost 4 bases to trimming and J lost 0 bases; unmatched junction nucleotides: 12. Looked up from germline, CDR1 is SGHRS and CDR2 is YFSETQ. CDR3: CASSRTGGPEAYSGNTIYF. The CDR3, as DNA: TGCGCCAGCAGCAGGACAGGGGGCCCGGAAGCCTACTCTGGAAACACCATATATTTT.

The chain has TRBV4-1 and TRBJ1-1; 8 bases fit TRBD1. Trimming cost V 1 base and J 4 bases; bases outside gene matches: 5. The germline V gene has CDR1 MGHRA and CDR2 YSYEKL. The CDR3 loop spans 15 amino acids. This CDR3 is CASSQAGRGLTEAFF. CDR3 in DNA: TGCGCCAGCAGCCAAGCGGGCAGGGGGCTCACTGAAGCTTTCTTT.

The chain couples TRBV2 to TRBJ1-3; D might be TRBD1 (5 bases). V was pared by 0 bases and J by 0 bases, with 15 bases between. This CDR3 has 18 residues. The germline gives CDR1 SNHLY, CDR2 FYNNEI. CDR3: CASSEAASGHPSGNTIYF. The CDR3 DNA reads TGTGCCAGCAGTGAAGCAGCCTCCGGACACCCCTCTGGAAACACCATATATTTT.

In this sample, this clone turned up a few times. V gene TRBV21-1 combines with J gene TRBJ1-1. TRBV21-1 is an annotated pseudogene. This CDR3 is 14 amino acids long. The CDR3 DNA reads TGTGCCAGCAGCAAAGTTACGCGCTATTCTGAAGCTTTCTTT. This translates into CASSKVTRYSEAFF.

The gene calls are TRBV11-3 and TRBJ2-1, with 8 positions matching TRBD2. Germline CDR1 is SGHNT and CDR2 is YENEEA. This CDR3 comprises 15 residues. J lost 5 bases, V lost 2 bases, and 5 bases had no gene match. The chain's CDR3 is CASSLSGGGNNEQFF. DNA for the CDR3: TGTGCCAGCAGCTTAAGCGGGGGTGGTAACAATGAGCAGTTCTTC.

This chain links TRBV29-1 with TRBJ2-3; 8 bases line up with TRBD1. The CDR3 sequence is 14 residues long. Unmatched junction bases numbered 5, after V lost 6 bases and J lost 0 bases. Germline-derived CDR1 and CDR2 are SQVTM and ANQGSEA. CDR3 in amino acids: CSVGTGSSTDTQYF. CDR3 DNA: TGCAGCGTGGGGACAGGATCTAGCACAGATACGCAGTATTTT.

The chain carries TRBV3-1 (or the pseudogene TRBV3-2) and TRBJ2-5, with 7 bases aligning to TRBD1. Germline assignment: CDR1 LGHDT and CDR2 YNNKEL (reference sequence). This CDR3 spans 15 amino acids. The J segment lost 1 base and the V segment lost 1 base, leaving 3 bases of the junction unmatched. CDR3 nucleotide sequence: TGTGCCAGCAGCCAAGTTAGGGGGCCCCAAGAGACCCAGTACTTC. Translating gives CASSQVRGPQETQYF.

The chain joins TRBV6-5 to TRBJ1-6; possible D gene TRBD1, 5 bases. CDR1 is MNHEY and CDR2 is SVGAGI in the germline V gene. The CDR3 is 12 amino acids. V was pared by 6 bases and J by 9 bases, with 9 bases between. For the CDR3, the DNA is TGTGCCAGCAGGGTCAGGGTTTCACCCCTCCACTTT. It codes for CASRVRVSPLHF.